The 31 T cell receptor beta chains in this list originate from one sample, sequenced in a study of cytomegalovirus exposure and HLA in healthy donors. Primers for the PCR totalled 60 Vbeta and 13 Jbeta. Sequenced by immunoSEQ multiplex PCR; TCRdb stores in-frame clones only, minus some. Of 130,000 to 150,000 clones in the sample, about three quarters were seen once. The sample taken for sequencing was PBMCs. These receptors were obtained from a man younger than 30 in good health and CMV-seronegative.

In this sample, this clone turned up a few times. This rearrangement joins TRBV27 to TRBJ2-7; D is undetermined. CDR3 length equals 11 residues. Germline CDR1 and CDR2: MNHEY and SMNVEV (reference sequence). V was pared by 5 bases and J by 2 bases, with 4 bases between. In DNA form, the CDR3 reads TGTGCCAGCAGTACTACCTACGAGCAGTACTTC. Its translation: CASSTTYEQYF.

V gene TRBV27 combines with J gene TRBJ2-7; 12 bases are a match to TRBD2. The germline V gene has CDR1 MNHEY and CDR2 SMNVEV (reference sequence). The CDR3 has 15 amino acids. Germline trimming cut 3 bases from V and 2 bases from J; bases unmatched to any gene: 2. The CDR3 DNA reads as TGTGCCAGCAGTTTTGGACTAGCGGGGACCTACGAGCAGTACTTC. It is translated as CASSFGLAGTYEQYF.

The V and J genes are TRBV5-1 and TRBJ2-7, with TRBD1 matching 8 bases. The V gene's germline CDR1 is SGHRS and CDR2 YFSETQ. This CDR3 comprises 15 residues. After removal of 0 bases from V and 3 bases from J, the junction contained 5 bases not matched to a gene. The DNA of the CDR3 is TGCGCCAGCAGCTTGGGACAGGGGTCGGTCTACGAGCAGTACTTC. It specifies CASSLGQGSVYEQYF.

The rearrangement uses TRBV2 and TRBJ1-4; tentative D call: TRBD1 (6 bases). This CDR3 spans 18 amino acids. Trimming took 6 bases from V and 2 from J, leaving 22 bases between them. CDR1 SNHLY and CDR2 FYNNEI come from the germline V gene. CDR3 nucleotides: TGTGCCAGCAGCGCCACCCAATGGGGGCGTTTGACTAATGAAAAACTGTTTTTT. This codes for CASSATQWGRLTNEKLFF.

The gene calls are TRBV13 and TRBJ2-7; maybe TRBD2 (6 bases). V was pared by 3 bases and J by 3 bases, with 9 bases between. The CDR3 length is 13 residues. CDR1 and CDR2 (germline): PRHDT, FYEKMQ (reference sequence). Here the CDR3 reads CASSLGLVYEQYF. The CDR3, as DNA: TGTGCCAGCAGCTTGGGACTGGTCTACGAGCAGTACTTC.

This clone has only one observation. This CDR3 reads CASSSFYEQYF. In DNA, the CDR3 is TGTGCCAGCAGCTCCTTCTACGAGCAGTACTTC. The gene calls are TRBV5-4 and TRBJ2-5, with D uncertain. The tail of the sequence fits TRBJ2-7 better, so the J call may be wrong. From germline, CDR1 is SGHNT and CDR2 YYREEE (reference sequence). This CDR3 comprises 11 residues.

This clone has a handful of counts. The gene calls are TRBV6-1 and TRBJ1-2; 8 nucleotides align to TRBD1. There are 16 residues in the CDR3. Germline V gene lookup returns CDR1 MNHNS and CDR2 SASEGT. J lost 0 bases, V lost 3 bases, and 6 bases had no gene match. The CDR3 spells CASSDLGTGSNYGYTF. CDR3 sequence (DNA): TGTGCCAGCAGTGACCTTGGGACAGGTTCTAACTATGGCTACACCTTC.

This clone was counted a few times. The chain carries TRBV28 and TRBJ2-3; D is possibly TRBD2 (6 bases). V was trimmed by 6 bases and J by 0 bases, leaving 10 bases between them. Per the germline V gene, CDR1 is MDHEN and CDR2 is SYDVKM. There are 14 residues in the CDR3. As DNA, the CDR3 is TGTGCCAGCAGGTCCGGGAGTAGCACAGATACGCAGTATTTT. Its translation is CASRSGSSTDTQYF. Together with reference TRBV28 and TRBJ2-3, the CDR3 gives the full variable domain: DVKVTQSSRYLVKRTGEKVFLECVQDMDHENMFWYRQDPGLGLRLIYFSYDVKMKEKGDIPEGYSVSREKKERFSLILESASTNQTSMYLCASRSGSSTDTQYFGPGTRLTVL.

CDR3 in amino acids: CASSEVAGSYEQYF. The CDR3, as DNA: TGTGCCAGCAGTGAAGTGGCGGGTTCCTACGAGCAGTACTTC. This chain connects TRBV2 to TRBJ2-7; tentative D call: TRBD2 (5 bases). Germline lookup yields CDR1 SNHLY and CDR2 FYNNEI. This CDR3 is 14 amino acids long. V was cut by 1 base and J by 1 base, with 8 bases left in between.

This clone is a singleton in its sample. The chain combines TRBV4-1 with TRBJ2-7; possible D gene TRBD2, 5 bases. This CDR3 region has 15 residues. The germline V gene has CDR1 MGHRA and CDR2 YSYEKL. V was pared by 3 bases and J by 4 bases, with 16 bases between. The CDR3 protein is CASSHGLVRGYEQYF. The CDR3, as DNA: TGCGCCAGCAGCCATGGGCTGGTCCGGGGTTACGAGCAGTACTTC.

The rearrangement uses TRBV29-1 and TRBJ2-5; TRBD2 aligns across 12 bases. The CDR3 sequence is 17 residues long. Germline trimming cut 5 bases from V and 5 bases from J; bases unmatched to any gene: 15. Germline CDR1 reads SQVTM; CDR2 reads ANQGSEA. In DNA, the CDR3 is TGCAGCGTTCTTACTTTCAGACTAGCGGGAGTTCGGGAGACCCAGTACTTC. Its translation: CSVLTFRLAGVRETQYF.

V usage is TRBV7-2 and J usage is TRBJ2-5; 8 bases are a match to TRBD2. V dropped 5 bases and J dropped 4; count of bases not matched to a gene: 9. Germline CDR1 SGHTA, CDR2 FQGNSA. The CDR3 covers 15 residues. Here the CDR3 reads CASSRHVGRVETQYF. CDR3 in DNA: TGTGCCAGCAGCCGCCATGTCGGGAGGGTAGAGACCCAGTACTTC.

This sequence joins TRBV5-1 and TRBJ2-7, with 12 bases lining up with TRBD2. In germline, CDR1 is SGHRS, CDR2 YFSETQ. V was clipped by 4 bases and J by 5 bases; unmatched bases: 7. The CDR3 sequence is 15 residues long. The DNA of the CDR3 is TGCGCCAGCAGCCTGACGCTAGCGGGAGGGGACGAGCAGTACTTC. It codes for CASSLTLAGGDEQYF.

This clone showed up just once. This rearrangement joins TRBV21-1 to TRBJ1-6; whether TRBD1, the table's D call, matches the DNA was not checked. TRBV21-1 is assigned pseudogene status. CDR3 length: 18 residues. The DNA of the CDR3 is TGTGCCAGCAGCCTCCGGGACAGGGACAACTCCTATAATTCACCCCTCCACTTT. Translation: CASSLRDRDNSYNSPLHF.

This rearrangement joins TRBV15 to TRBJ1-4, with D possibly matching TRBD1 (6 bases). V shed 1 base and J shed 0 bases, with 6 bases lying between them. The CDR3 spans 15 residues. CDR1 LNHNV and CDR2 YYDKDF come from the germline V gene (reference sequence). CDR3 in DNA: TGTGCCACCAGCAGAGGGACAGCAACTAATGAAAAACTGTTTTTT. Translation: CATSRGTATNEKLFF.

The CDR3 sequence is CASSLEPRVGNEQFF. CDR3 DNA sequence: TGTGCCAGCAGCTTAGAGCCCAGGGTAGGGAATGAGCAGTTCTTC. The V and J genes are TRBV7-6 and TRBJ2-1; the D gene is possibly TRBD1 (5 bases). Germline loops: CDR1 SGHVS, CDR2 FNYEAQ. V dropped 1 base and J dropped 7 bases, with 14 bases sitting between them. CDR3 size: 15 residues.

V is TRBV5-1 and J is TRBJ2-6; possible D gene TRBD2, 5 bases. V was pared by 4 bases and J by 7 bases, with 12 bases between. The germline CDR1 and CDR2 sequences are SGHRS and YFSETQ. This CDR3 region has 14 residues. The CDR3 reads CASSRSRGANVLTF. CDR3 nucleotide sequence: TGCGCCAGCAGCCGAAGCCGGGGTGCCAACGTCCTGACTTTC.

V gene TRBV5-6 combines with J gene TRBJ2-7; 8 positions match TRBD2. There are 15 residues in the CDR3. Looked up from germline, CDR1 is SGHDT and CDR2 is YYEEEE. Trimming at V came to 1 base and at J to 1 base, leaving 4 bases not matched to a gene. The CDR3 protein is CASSLPGRGSYEQYF. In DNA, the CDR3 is TGTGCCAGCAGCTTGCCCGGGAGGGGTTCCTACGAGCAGTACTTC.

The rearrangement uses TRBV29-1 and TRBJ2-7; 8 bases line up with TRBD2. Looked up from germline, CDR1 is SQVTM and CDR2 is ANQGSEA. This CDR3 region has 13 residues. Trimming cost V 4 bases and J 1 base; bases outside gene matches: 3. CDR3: CSVAPSGSYEQYF. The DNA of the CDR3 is TGCAGCGTTGCCCCTAGCGGGTCCTACGAGCAGTACTTC.

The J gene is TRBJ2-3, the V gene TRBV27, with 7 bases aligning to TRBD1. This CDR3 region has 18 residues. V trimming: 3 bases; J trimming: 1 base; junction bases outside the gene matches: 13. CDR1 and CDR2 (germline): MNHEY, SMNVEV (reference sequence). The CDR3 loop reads CASSFLGKRDRGTDTQYF. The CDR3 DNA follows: TGTGCCAGCAGTTTCCTCGGAAAAAGGGACAGAGGCACAGATACGCAGTATTTT.

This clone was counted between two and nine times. CDR3 loop: CASSLPLSEQYF. The CDR3 nucleotides read TGTGCCAGCAGCTTACCCTTGAGCGAGCAGTACTTC. The genes are TRBV2 and TRBJ2-5; D unclear. The DNA matches TRBJ2-7 better at its end, which makes the J call doubtful. This CDR3 region has 12 residues. Germline V gene lookup returns CDR1 SNHLY and CDR2 FYNNEI.

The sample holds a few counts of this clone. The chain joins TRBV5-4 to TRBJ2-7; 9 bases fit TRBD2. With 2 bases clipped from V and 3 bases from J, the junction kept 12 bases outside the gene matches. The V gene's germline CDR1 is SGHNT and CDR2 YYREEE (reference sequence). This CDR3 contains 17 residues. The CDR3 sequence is CASSFGRAGGPGYEQYF. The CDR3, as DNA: TGTGCCAGCAGCTTTGGCCGGGCGGGGGGGCCGGGCTACGAGCAGTACTTC.

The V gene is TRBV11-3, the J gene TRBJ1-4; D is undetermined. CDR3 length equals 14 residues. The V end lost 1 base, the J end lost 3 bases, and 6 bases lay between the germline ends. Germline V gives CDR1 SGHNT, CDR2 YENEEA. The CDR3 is CASSLGQANEKLFF. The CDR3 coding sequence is TGTGCCAGCAGCTTAGGGCAGGCTAATGAAAAACTGTTTTTT.

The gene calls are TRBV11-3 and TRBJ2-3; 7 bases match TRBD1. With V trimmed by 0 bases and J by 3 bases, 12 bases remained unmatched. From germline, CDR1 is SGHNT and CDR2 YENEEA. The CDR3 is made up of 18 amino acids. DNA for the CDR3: TGTGCCAGCAGCTTAGACCCCAGTAGGGGGCGGAGTACAGATACGCAGTATTTT. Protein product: CASSLDPSRGRSTDTQYF.

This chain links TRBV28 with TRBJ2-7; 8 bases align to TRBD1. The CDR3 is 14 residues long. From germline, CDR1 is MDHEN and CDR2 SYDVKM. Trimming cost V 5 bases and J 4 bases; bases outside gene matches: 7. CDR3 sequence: CASSPGQGKYEQYF. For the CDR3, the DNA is TGTGCCAGCAGTCCCGGACAGGGCAAGTACGAGCAGTACTTC. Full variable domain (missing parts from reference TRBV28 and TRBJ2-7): DVKVTQSSRYLVKRTGEKVFLECVQDMDHENMFWYRQDPGLGLRLIYFSYDVKMKEKGDIPEGYSVSREKKERFSLILESASTNQTSMYLCASSPGQGKYEQYFGPGTRLTVT.

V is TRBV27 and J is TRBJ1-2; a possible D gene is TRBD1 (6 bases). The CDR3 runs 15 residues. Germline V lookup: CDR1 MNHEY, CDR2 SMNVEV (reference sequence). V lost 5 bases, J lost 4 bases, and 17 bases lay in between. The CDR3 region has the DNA TGTGCCAGCAGTCCCTTGGACAGTTATCCCTATGGCTACACCTTC. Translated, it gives CASSPLDSYPYGYTF.

The CDR3 is CASSPTGERPSSYNEQFF. CDR3 sequence (DNA): TGTGCCAGCAGTCCTACGGGAGAGCGGCCGAGCTCCTACAATGAGCAGTTCTTC. The chain couples TRBV4-2 to TRBJ2-1; tentative D call: TRBD2 (6 bases). V was cut by 6 bases and J by 0 bases, with 21 bases left in between. The germline V gene has CDR1 LGHNA and CDR2 YNFKEQ. The CDR3 is 18 residues long.

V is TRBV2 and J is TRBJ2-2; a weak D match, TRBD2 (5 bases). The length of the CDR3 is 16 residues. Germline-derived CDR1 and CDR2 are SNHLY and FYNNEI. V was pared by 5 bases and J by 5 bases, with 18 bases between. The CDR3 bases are TGTGCCAGCAGTTATCGGGGAAACCCGGGGACCGGGGAGCTGTTTTTT. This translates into CASSYRGNPGTGELFF.

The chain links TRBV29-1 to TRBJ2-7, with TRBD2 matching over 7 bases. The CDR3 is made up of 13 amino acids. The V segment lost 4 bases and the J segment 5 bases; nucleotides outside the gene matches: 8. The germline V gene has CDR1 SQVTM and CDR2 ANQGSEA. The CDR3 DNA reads TGCAGCGTTGGGAGCGGGATTCTCAACGAGCAGTACTTC. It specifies CSVGSGILNEQYF.

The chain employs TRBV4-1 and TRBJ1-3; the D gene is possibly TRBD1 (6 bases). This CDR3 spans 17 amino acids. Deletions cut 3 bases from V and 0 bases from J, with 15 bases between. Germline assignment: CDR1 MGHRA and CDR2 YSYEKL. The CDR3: CASSHLDSALSGNTIYF. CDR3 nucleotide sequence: TGCGCCAGCAGCCACCTGGACAGTGCCCTCTCTGGAAACACCATATATTTT.

CDR3 sequence: CASSAAPVTGNTIYF. Written as DNA, the CDR3 is TGCGCCAGCAGCGCGGCCCCGGTCACTGGAAACACCATATATTTT. The genes are TRBV5-1 and TRBJ1-3; D uncertain. Deletions cut 4 bases from V and 2 bases from J, with 13 bases between. This CDR3 contains 15 residues. CDR1 and CDR2 from the germline V gene are SGHRS and YFSETQ.